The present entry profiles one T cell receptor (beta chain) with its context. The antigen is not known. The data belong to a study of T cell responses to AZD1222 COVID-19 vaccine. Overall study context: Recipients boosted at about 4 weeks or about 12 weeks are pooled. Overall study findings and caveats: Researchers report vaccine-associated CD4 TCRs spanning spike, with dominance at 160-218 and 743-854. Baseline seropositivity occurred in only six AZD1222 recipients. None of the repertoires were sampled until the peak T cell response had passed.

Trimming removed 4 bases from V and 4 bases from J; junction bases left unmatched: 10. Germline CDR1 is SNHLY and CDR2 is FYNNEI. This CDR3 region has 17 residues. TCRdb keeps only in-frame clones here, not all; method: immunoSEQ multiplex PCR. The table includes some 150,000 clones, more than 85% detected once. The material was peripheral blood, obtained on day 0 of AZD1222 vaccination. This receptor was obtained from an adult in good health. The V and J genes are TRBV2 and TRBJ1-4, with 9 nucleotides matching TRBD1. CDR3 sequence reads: CASSGTGGGTFNEKLFF. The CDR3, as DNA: TGTGCCAGCAGTGGCACAGGGGGCGGTACTTTTAATGAAAAACTGTTTTTT.